Listed here are 9 T cell receptor beta chains from one sample, sequenced in a study of radiotherapy plus CTLA-4 blockade in lung cancer. Clones were read by immunoSEQ multiplex PCR, and TCRdb kept only the in-frame ones, dropping some. The sample has roughly 57,000 clones, approximately 82% seen once. Sequenced material: peripheral blood, taken from a patient treated with radiotherapy plus ipilimumab. The receptor set was obtained from a human donor with non-small cell lung cancer whose response to radiotherapy plus ipilimumab could not be evaluated.

This clone was recorded only once. The rearrangement joins TRBV11-2 to TRBJ1-3; D perhaps matches TRBD1 (5 bases). Trimming removed 3 bases from V and 0 bases from J, with 12 bases in between. Germline V gene sequence: CDR1 SGHAT, CDR2 FQNNGV. The CDR3 contains 16 residues. This CDR3 reads CASSFLPGGSGNTIYF. In DNA, the CDR3 is TGTGCCAGCAGCTTTTTACCGGGGGGCTCTGGAAACACCATATATTTT.

The rearrangement uses TRBV5-1 and TRBJ1-3; no clear D gene. V lost 0 bases to trimming and J lost 9 bases, with 7 bases between them. Germline CDR1 SGHRS, CDR2 YFSETQ. The CDR3 totals 12 residues. CDR3 sequence: CASSLEEGTIYF. The CDR3 nucleotides are TGCGCCAGCAGCTTGGAGGAGGGCACCATATATTTT.

This chain uses TRBV28 with TRBJ1-1; 11 nucleotides match TRBD1. The CDR3 has 15 amino acids. Germline CDR1 is MDHEN and CDR2 is SYDVKM. V dropped 5 bases and J dropped 7; count of bases not matched to a gene: 9. CDR3 region: CASSPGGQGGFEAFF. CDR3 bases: TGTGCCAGCAGTCCGGGGGGACAGGGGGGCTTTGAAGCTTTCTTT. Full variable domain (rest looked up from reference TRBV28 and TRBJ1-1): DVKVTQSSRYLVKRTGEKVFLECVQDMDHENMFWYRQDPGLGLRLIYFSYDVKMKEKGDIPEGYSVSREKKERFSLILESASTNQTSMYLCASSPGGQGGFEAFFGQGTRLTVV.

This chain connects TRBV28 to TRBJ1-1; 7 bases map to TRBD1. Germline CDR1 and CDR2: MDHEN and SYDVKM. Losses at the gene ends were 4 bases for V and 0 bases for J; bases not matched to a gene: 5. This CDR3 has 15 amino acids. The DNA for the CDR3 is TGTGCCAGCAGTTCCTGGACAGGCATGAACACTGAAGCTTTCTTT. It encodes CASSSWTGMNTEAFF.

This chain connects TRBV6-1 to TRBJ2-1; 14 positions match TRBD2. The junction had 5 bases not matched to a gene; V was cut back by 4 bases and J by 0 bases. Germline-derived CDR1 and CDR2 are MNHNS and SASEGT. This CDR3 is built from 18 residues. CDR3 in DNA: TGTGCCAGCAGTGCCATGACTAGCGGGGGGGCCTCCTACAATGAGCAGTTCTTC. It specifies CASSAMTSGGASYNEQFF.

The gene calls are TRBV7-6 and TRBJ2-3; D is possibly TRBD2 (5 bases). This CDR3 is built from 15 residues. CDR1 and CDR2 from the germline V gene are SGHVS and FNYEAQ. The V end lost 2 bases, the J end lost 5 bases, and 14 bases lay between the germline ends. The CDR3 DNA reads TGTGCCAGCAGCTTACGACGGGAAAGTAGAGATACGCAGTATTTT. Encoded protein: CASSLRRESRDTQYF.

This sequence joins TRBV7-6 and TRBJ2-5, with 8 bases identical to TRBD1. The germline gives CDR1 SGHVS, CDR2 FNYEAQ. V dropped 1 base and J dropped 5; count of bases not matched to a gene: 6. This CDR3 is built from 15 residues. Written as DNA, the CDR3 is TGTGCCAGCAGCTTAGAGGACAGGGTTTATGAGACCCAGTACTTC. This codes for CASSLEDRVYETQYF.

This chain uses TRBV5-1 with TRBJ1-1; 7 bases fit TRBD1. CDR3 length: 14 amino acids. Per the germline V gene, CDR1 is SGHRS and CDR2 is YFSETQ. The trim removed 6 bases at V and 2 bases at J, leaving 7 bases unmatched. The CDR3 region has the DNA TGCGCCAGCAAGGGGGCAGTCGCAAACACTGAAGCTTTCTTT. Translation gives CASKGAVANTEAFF.

The chain carries TRBV28 and TRBJ1-5, with 9 positions matching TRBD1. The CDR3 is made up of 19 amino acids. Looked up from germline, CDR1 is MDHEN and CDR2 is SYDVKM. The V segment lost 6 bases and the J segment 4 bases; nucleotides outside the gene matches: 19. The CDR3 spells CASSPRHRGRYLTNQPQHF. The DNA for the CDR3 is TGTGCCAGCAGCCCAAGGCACAGGGGGCGTTATTTGACTAATCAGCCCCAGCATTTT.